The source of this T cell receptor (beta chain) is a study of cytomegalovirus exposure and HLA in healthy donors. In its sample, this clone was seen a few times. CDR3 length equals 17 residues. Germline V gene sequence: CDR1 SGHRS, CDR2 YFSETQ. Unmatched junction bases numbered 14, after V lost 9 bases and J lost 3 bases. PCR involved 60 Vbeta and 13 Jbeta primers. Measured with immunoSEQ multiplex PCR; TCRdb has only the in-frame clones, and not every one. Of approximately 150,000 clones listed, roughly two thirds are singletons. The chain recombines TRBV5-1 with TRBJ2-2; 10 bases line up with TRBD1. Sequenced material: PBMCs. This TCR was sampled from a woman younger than 35 in good health and CMV-seropositive. CDR3 residues: CATLRDLGTGDTGELFF. For the CDR3, the DNA is TGCGCCACCCTCCGTGATCTGGGGACAGGGGACACCGGGGAGCTGTTTTTT.